This T cell receptor (beta chain) was observed in a study of blood T cell repertoires in COVID-19. Trimming shortened V by 2 bases and J by 8 bases, and 6 bases separated the two germline ends. CDR1 ENHRY and CDR2 SYGVKD come from the germline V gene. The CDR3 is 11 amino acids. Authors' methods: Using reference gene primer amplification, nucleated cell counts were estimated. TCRdb's table, derived via immunoSEQ multiplex PCR, lists solely in-frame clones and lacks some. V and J calls plus clone size are reproduced from that table; the DNA served to infer D and trimming. The profile covers 350,000 or so clones, with around 89% appearing a single time and around 6.3% taken by the ten largest. Only one count was recorded for this clone.

The sample was peripheral blood. This TCR was recovered from a man younger than 30 with active or convalescent COVID-19. This chain connects TRBV10-3 to TRBJ1-2; D gene uncertain. CDR3 bases: TGTGCCATCAGTGAGGCCCGGGGCTACACCTTC. The encoded protein is CAISEARGYTF.